This TCR beta chain was observed in a study of cytomegalovirus exposure and HLA in healthy donors. Study outcomes and limitations: Using the classifier, cytomegalovirus status was reportedly diagnosed with high specificity and sensitivity.

Germline values: CDR1 MNHEY, CDR2 SVGAGI. CDR3 length: 14 amino acids. J gave up 8 bases and V 6 bases, and 9 bases lay outside the gene matches. Notes on this clone: Its cognate antigen is unknown.

Measured with immunoSEQ multiplex PCR; TCRdb has only the in-frame clones, and not every one. This sample has about 56,000 clones, with roughly nine tenths found just once. This clonotype originated in a woman younger than 35 in good health and CMV-seronegative. The gene calls are TRBV6-5 and TRBJ1-4; 7 nucleotides line up with TRBD1. The sample consisted of PBMCs. Here the CDR3 DNA reads TGTGCCAGCAGCCAGACAGGGCAGGGGGAAAAACTGTTTTTT. Its translation: CASSQTGQGEKLFF.